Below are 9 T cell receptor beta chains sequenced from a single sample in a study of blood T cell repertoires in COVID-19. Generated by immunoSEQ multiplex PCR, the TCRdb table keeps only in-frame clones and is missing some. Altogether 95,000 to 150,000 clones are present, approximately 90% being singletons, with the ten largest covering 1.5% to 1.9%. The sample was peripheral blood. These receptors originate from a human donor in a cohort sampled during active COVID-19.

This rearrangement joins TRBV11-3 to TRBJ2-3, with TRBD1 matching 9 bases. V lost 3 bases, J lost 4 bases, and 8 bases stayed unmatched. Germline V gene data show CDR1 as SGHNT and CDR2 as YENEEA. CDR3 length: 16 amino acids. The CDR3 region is CASSLSGTGFADTQYF. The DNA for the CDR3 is TGTGCCAGCAGCTTGTCCGGGACAGGGTTCGCAGATACGCAGTATTTT.

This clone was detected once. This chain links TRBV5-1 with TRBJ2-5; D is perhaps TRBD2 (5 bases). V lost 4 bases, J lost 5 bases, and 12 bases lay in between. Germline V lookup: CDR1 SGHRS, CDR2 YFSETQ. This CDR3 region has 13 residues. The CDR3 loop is CASSKERGETQYF. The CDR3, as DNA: TGCGCCAGCAGCAAGGAGAGAGGGGAGACCCAGTACTTC.

CDR3 DNA sequence: TGTGCCAGCAGTAAACAGGGGTTTAACACCGGGGAGCTGTTTTTT. It encodes CASSKQGFNTGELFF. V is TRBV6-5 and J is TRBJ2-2; 7 bases align to TRBD1. Germline trimming cut 5 bases from V and 2 bases from J; bases unmatched to any gene: 5. This CDR3 region has 15 residues. Germline lookup yields CDR1 MNHEY and CDR2 SVGAGI.

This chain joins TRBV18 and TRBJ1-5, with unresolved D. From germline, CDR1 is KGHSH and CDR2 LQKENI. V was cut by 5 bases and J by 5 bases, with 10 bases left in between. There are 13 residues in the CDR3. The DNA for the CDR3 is TGTGCCAGCTCAAAGACATACGATCAGCCCCAGCATTTT. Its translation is CASSKTYDQPQHF.

CDR3 amino acids: CASSGPETSGVAEDTQYF. As DNA, the CDR3 is TGTGCCAGCAGTGGGCCCGAGACTAGCGGAGTGGCAGAAGATACGCAGTATTTT. The gene calls are TRBV6-1 and TRBJ2-3, with 9 bases lining up with TRBD2. Germline V gives CDR1 MNHNS, CDR2 SASEGT. CDR3 length: 18 residues. V shed 4 bases and J 5 bases; nucleotides not matched to a gene: 16.

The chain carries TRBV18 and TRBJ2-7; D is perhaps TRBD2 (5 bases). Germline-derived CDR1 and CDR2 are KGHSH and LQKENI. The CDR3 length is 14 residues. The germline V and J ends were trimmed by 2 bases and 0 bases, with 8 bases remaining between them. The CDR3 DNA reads TGTGCCAGCTCACCAGACGGGAACTCCTACGAGCAGTACTTC. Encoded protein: CASSPDGNSYEQYF.

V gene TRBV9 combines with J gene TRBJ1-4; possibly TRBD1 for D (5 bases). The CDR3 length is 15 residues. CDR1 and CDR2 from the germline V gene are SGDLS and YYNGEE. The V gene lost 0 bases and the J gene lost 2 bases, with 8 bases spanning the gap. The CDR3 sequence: CASSVGRGTNEKLFF. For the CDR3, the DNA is TGTGCCAGCAGCGTAGGTCGGGGGACTAATGAAAAACTGTTTTTT.

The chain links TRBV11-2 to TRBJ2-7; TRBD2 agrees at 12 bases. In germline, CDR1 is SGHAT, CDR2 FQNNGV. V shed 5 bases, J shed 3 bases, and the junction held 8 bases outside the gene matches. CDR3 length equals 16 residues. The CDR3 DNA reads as TGTGCCAGCAGCCTACTAGCGGGAGGTACTTACTACGAGCAGTACTTC. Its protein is CASSLLAGGTYYEQYF.

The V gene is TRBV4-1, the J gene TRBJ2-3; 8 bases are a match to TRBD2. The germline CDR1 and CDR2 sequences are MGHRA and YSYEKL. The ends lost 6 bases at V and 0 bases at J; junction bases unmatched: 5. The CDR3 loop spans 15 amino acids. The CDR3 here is CASRQTSASTDTQYF. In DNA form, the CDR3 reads TGCGCCAGCAGACAGACTAGCGCGAGCACAGATACGCAGTATTTT.